This T cell receptor beta chain comes out of a study of neurological immune-mediated disorders. TCRdb reanalysed the 5' RACE reads using MiXCR and keeps one entry per CDR3 protein. In the table there are more than 45,000 distinct CDR3 sequences, roughly an eighth of which are singletons. The length of the CDR3 is 17 residues. Per germline, CDR1 SGHTA and CDR2 FQGNSA. Trimming removed 5 bases from V and 6 bases from J; junction bases left unmatched: 13. This clonotype was found many times. The V and J genes are TRBV7-2 and TRBJ2-1; TRBD1 matches at 10 bases. The source of this sequence is a man in his 60s in good health. The source material was PBMCs. The chain's CDR3 is CASSLRRGTGVGNEQFF. Written as DNA, the CDR3 is TGTGCCAGCAGCCTAAGACGGGGGACAGGGGTCGGCAATGAGCAGTTCTTC.